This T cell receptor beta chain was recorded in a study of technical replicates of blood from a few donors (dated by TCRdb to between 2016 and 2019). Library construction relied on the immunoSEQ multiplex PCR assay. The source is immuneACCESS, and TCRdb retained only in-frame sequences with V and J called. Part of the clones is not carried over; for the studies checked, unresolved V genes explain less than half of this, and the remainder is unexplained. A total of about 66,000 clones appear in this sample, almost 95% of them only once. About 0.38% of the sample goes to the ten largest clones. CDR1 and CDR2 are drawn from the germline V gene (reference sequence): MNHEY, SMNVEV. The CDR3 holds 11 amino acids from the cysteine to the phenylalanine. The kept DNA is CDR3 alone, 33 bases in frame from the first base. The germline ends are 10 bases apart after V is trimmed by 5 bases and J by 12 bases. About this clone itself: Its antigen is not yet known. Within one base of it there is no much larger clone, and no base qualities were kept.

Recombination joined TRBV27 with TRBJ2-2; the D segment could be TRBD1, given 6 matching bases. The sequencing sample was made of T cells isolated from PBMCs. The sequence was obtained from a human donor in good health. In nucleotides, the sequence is TGTGCCAGCAGTGCACAGGGCCAGCTGTTTTTT. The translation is CASSAQGQLFF.